The clone carrying this TCR beta chain was found many times. Antigen specificity is unknown. The CDR3 extends over 16 amino acids. V dropped 5 bases and J dropped 0; count of bases not matched to a gene: 6. The germline CDR1 and CDR2 sequences are MNHNS and SASEGT. The data derive from a study of T cell repertoires in cytomegalovirus infection. The overall study: Both recently identified HLA-C-restricted and well-studied HLA-B-restricted CMV epitopes were used in the study. Study results and caveats: The ex vivo response was dominated by HLA-C-restricted CMV-specific TCR beta clonotypes.

TCRdb passed the reads through MiXCR, listing each CDR3 protein once. The table lists some 320,000 distinct CDR3 sequences, 29% of them singletons, with about 20% in the top ten. This chain connects TRBV6-1 to TRBJ1-4; the match to TRBD1 covers 7 bases. Here the sequenced sample was cultured PBMCs, taken from culture after CMV antigen stimulation. The receptor was derived from a human donor in good health (CMV status not recorded). Some clones in this sample may be carry-over from other donors' samples. In DNA form, the CDR3 reads TGTGCCAGCAGTCCACAGGGGCGAACAACTAATGAAAAACTGTTTTTT. Translated, it gives CASSPQGRTTNEKLFF.